Only one count was recorded for the clone carrying this T cell receptor beta chain. Its antigen is undetermined. The junction and the germline gene differ at one end; a read error may be behind it. Constant-region priming of 500 ng total RNA yielded TCR beta cDNA. Modified slightly, ARM-PCR produced TCR beta libraries over three nested multiplex PCR rounds. A C-beta reverse primer was combined with TRBV1-TRBV30 forward primers in the first two PCR rounds, and each round had approximately 9 cycles. MiXCR, run by TCRdb on the multiplex PCR reads, gives a single entry per CDR3 protein. The sample carries 55,000 to 65,000 distinct CDR3 sequences, over 65% recorded once. Germline V gene sequence: CDR1 MGHRA, CDR2 YSYEKL. The CDR3 is made up of 19 amino acids. These data come from a study of tumor-infiltrating lymphocytes in primary liver carcinoma. Findings and limits, study-wide: Blood's top-250-clone fraction was significantly lower than that of tumors (p = 0.039).

Co-extraction of RNA and DNA was performed on about 19-33 mg of unsorted bulk tissue. The specimen was liver tumor tissue from sampling region 2. The subset: tumor region T2, inferior pole. This sequence originates from a man aged 35-49 years with primary liver carcinoma and hepatitis B virus infection. This chain connects TRBV4-1 to TRBJ2-1; 11 bases fit TRBD2. The CDR3 sequence is CASNQETSGSLRSYNEQFF. The CDR3 DNA sequence: TGCGCCAGCAACCAAGAAACTAGCGGGAGCCTCAGATCCTACAATGAGCAGTTCTTC.